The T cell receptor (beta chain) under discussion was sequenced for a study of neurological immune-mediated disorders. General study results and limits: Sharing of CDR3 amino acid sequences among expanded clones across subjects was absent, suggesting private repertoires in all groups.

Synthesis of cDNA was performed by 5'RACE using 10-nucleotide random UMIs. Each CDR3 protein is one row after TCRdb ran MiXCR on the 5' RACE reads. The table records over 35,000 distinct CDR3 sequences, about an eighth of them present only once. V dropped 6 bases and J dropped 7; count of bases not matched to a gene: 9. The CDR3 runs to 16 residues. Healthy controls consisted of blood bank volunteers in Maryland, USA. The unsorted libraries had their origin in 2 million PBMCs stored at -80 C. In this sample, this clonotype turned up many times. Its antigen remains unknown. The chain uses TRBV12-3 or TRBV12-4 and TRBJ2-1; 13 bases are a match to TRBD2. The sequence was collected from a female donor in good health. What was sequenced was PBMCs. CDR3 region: CASSRTSGSLRNEQFF. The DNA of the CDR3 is TGTGCCAGCAGCCGGACTAGCGGGAGTTTAAGGAATGAGCAGTTCTTC.